This T cell receptor beta chain came from a study of CD8+CD57+ T cells in acquired aplastic anemia. For the study at large: DNA recovered from sorted CD4+ and CD8+ cells had a mean of approximately 3.5 ug. Healthy CD8+ samples averaged around 11 million reads.

Trimming left V 1 base short and J 7 bases short, with 21 bases between. Germline CDR1 SGDLS, CDR2 YYNGEE. The CDR3 has 16 amino acids. Genomic DNA, the template, was used for profiling of the TCR beta VDJ and CDR3. MiXCR, run by TCRdb on the reads, gives a single entry per CDR3 protein. Among about 100,000 distinct CDR3 sequences listed, around 49% were seen once. Study conclusions and caveats: Any difference that existed in CD8+ Simpson's diversity between patients and controls was not significant. Sharing between patients and controls was observed for roughly 29 CD8+ CDR3 sequences.

For this clonotype: What it recognizes is unknown. Without the conserved terminal phenylalanine or tryptophan, this CDR3 likely stems from a read error.

The rearrangement uses TRBV9 and TRBJ2-7; D is perhaps TRBD1 or TRBD2 (5 bases each). The sample consisted of sorted CD4+, CD8+, or CD8+CD57+ T cells (not recorded which) from PBMCs. The sequence was obtained from a human donor in good health, serving as a control. CDR3 DNA sequence: TGTGCCAGCAGCGTATCCGACGGGACGCCCCTGGAAGAGCAGTACCTC. It is translated as CASSVSDGTPLEEQYL.